Listed below are T cell receptor beta chains from one sample, sequenced in a study of blood T cell repertoires in COVID-19. Profiled with immunoSEQ multiplex PCR; TCRdb holds only in-frame clones, not every one. The sample lists hundreds of thousands of clones; about 90% were seen once. The sample was peripheral blood. These TCRs come from a woman aged 50 to 60 with COVID-19, enrolled during active disease. Each CDR3 is given with its conserved first and last residue. The D gene is left open where the match is weak. Clone size is not always given. Where it is, it says once, few, many or a class for expanded clones.

TRBV15	TRBJ2-7	NA	NA	CATSRDRGEVSYEQYF	TGTGCCACCAGCAGAGACAGGGGAGAGGTTTCCTACGAGCAGTACTTC
TRBV5-1	TRBJ2-7	few	TRBD2	CASSRLAGGTYEQYF	TGCGCCAGCAGCAGATTAGCGGGAGGAACCTACGAGCAGTACTTC
TRBV10-1	TRBJ1-1	NA	TRBD1	CASRRRQGQMNTEAFF	TGCGCCAGCAGGCGTCGCCAGGGACAGATGAACACTGAAGCTTTCTTT
TRBV6-2/TRBV6-3	TRBJ2-1	NA	NA	CASSSPVSDHNEQFF	TGTGCCAGCAGTTCCCCCGTCAGCGACCATAATGAGCAGTTCTTC
TRBV11-2	TRBJ2-1	NA	NA	CASGGMGKQFF	TGTGCCAGCGGAGGGATGGGAAAGCAGTTCTTC
TRBV5-1	TRBJ1-1	NA	NA	CASSSRIGTEAFF	TGCGCCAGCAGCTCGCGGATTGGCACTGAAGCTTTCTTT
TRBV14	TRBJ1-2	once	TRBD1	CASSFQGAQSGYTF	TGTGCCAGCAGCTTCCAGGGGGCGCAGTCTGGCTACACCTTC
TRBV7-7	TRBJ1-1	NA	TRBD1	CASSQGQGSEAFF	TGTGCTAGCAGCCAGGGACAGGGCTCTGAAGCTTTCTTT
TRBV25-1	TRBJ1-2	NA	NA	CASSELRGNQGNYGYTF	TGTGCCAGCAGTGAATTGAGGGGGAACCAAGGAAACTATGGCTACACCTTC
TRBV6-2/TRBV6-3	TRBJ2-7	NA	NA	CASSYSETRKIYEQYF	TGTGCCAGCAGTTACTCCGAGACTAGAAAAATCTACGAGCAGTACTTC
TRBV29-1	TRBJ2-5	NA	TRBD1	CSVEEWTGEETQYF	TGCAGCGTTGAAGAATGGACAGGCGAAGAGACCCAGTACTTC
TRBV2	TRBJ2-7	NA	TRBD2	CASSEAGGGRARTYF	TGTGCCAGCAGTGAAGCCGGGGGCGGGAGGGCGAGGACGTACTTC
TRBV5-6	TRBJ1-2	NA	TRBD1	CASSLVSRRDSPYGYTF	TGTGCCAGCAGCTTGGTATCGCGTAGGGACAGCCCTTATGGCTACACCTTC
TRBV25-1	TRBJ1-1	NA	NA	CASSEGLKNTEAFF	TGTGCCAGCAGTGAGGGACTTAAGAACACTGAAGCTTTCTTT
TRBV29-1	TRBJ1-1	NA	NA	CSVEVRGLDTEAFF	TGCAGCGTTGAGGTCAGGGGATTGGACACTGAAGCTTTCTTT
TRBV14	TRBJ2-5	NA	TRBD1	CASSPWDSQETQYF	TGTGCCAGCAGCCCCTGGGACAGCCAAGAGACCCAGTACTTC
TRBV7-9	TRBJ1-1	NA	NA	CASSLLEQSEAFF	TGTGCCAGCAGCTTACTCGAACAGAGTGAAGCTTTCTTT
TRBV7-9	TRBJ2-5	NA	NA	CASSLAPSQETQYF	TGTGCCAGCAGCTTAGCTCCCTCCCAAGAGACCCAGTACTTC
TRBV18	TRBJ2-5	NA	NA	CASSPQTGETQYF	TGTGCCAGCTCACCACAGACAGGAGAGACCCAGTACTTC
TRBV2	TRBJ2-1	NA	NA	CASSPGLSNEQFF	TGTGCCAGCAGTCCGGGACTTAGCAATGAGCAGTTCTTC
TRBV7-9	TRBJ2-7	NA	TRBD1	CASSYEGGRSYEQYF	TGTGCCAGCAGCTACGAAGGGGGCCGCTCCTACGAGCAGTACTTC
TRBV9	TRBJ1-2	NA	TRBD1	CASSVAGTGANYGYTF	TGTGCCAGCAGCGTAGCGGGGACAGGAGCTAACTATGGCTACACCTTC